A single sample is the source of the 16 T cell receptor beta chains below, sequenced in a study of post-analysis software for immune sequencing data. Unique molecular identifiers had been added to the TCR beta cDNA libraries. TCRdb redid the calling of the PCR reads with MiXCR, one entry per CDR3 protein. The data show about 680,000 distinct CDR3 sequences, over 45% seen once. Study conclusions and caveats: TRBV segments more frequent in patients than in controls numbered roughly 5 and included TRBV5-6, TRBV5-1 and TRBV20-1.

For these TCRs, the target antigens are not known. Sample: blood. All receptors come from a girl under 10 years old with multiple sclerosis.

V and J are TRBV6-1 and TRBJ2-5, with D possibly TRBD2 on 7 matching bases. CDR3 size: 15 residues. The V gene lost 6 bases and the J gene lost 7 bases, with 21 bases spanning the gap. Germline lookup yields CDR1 MNHNS and CDR2 SASEGT. This chain's CDR3 is CASRERRGPEGTQYF. DNA for the CDR3: TGTGCCAGCAGAGAGAGGCGGGGGCCGGAAGGGACCCAGTACTTC.

The chain uses TRBV6-7 and TRBJ2-1, with 7 bases aligning to TRBD2. TRBV6-7 is known as an ORF, though its function is uncertain. The CDR3 runs 15 residues. Trimming took 11 bases from V and 5 from J; bases not matched to a gene: 15. The CDR3 is CAPPHTSVSHNEQFF. The CDR3 DNA reads as TGTGCCCCACCTCATACTAGCGTGAGTCACAATGAGCAGTTCTTC.

This chain uses TRBV6-5 with TRBJ2-3, with D possibly TRBD2 on 5 matching bases. V shed 2 bases and J shed 1 base, with 10 bases lying between them. Germline V lookup: CDR1 MNHEY, CDR2 SVGAGI. CDR3 length: 15 residues. CDR3 nucleotide sequence: TGTGCCAGCAGTTACGAGAGCGGAGGCACAGATACGCAGTATTTT. Amino acid sequence: CASSYESGGTDTQYF.

V usage is TRBV12-3 or TRBV12-4 and J usage is TRBJ2-7; 8 bases agree with TRBD1. Trimming took 7 bases from V and 6 from J; bases not matched to a gene: 11. This CDR3 comprises 14 residues. CDR3 in amino acids: CASTPGQGLGEQYF. CDR3 in DNA: TGTGCCAGCACCCCTGGACAGGGTTTAGGCGAGCAGTACTTC.

This clonotype turned up a few times. J is TRBJ2-4 and V is TRBV7-2; D perhaps matches TRBD1 (5 bases). V was pared by 0 bases and J by 6 bases, with 6 bases between. The CDR3 is made up of 13 amino acids. Looked up from germline, CDR1 is SGHTA and CDR2 is FQGNSA. CDR3 coding DNA: TGTGCCAGCAGCTTAGCGACAGCAAACATTCAGTACTTC. As protein: CASSLATANIQYF.

The rearrangement joins TRBV4-3 to TRBJ2-3, with D perhaps TRBD2 (5 bases). The germline V gene has CDR1 LGHNA and CDR2 YSLEER. Trimming removed 2 bases from V and 6 bases from J, with 18 bases in between. The CDR3 loop spans 16 amino acids. The CDR3 DNA follows: TGCGCCAGCAGCCAAAGGGCCTTGCCGGACTCCGATACGCAGTATTTT. It encodes CASSQRALPDSDTQYF.

This chain connects TRBV29-1 to TRBJ1-1; maybe TRBD1 (6 bases). The germline CDR1 and CDR2 sequences are SQVTM and ANQGSEA. V was cut by 8 bases and J by 3 bases, with 13 bases left in between. CDR3 length: 12 amino acids. This chain's CDR3 is CSPGSGDTEAFF. The DNA for the CDR3 is TGCAGCCCAGGATCAGGGGACACTGAAGCTTTCTTT.

This rearrangement joins TRBV20-1 to TRBJ1-5; possible D gene TRBD1, 5 bases. The CDR3 covers 14 residues. The germline V and J ends were trimmed by 0 bases and 3 bases, with 9 bases remaining between them. Germline V gives CDR1 DFQATT, CDR2 SNEGSKA (reference sequence). The CDR3 DNA follows: TGCAGTGCTAGAGATAAAGGGGTCAATCAGCCCCAGCATTTT. The encoded protein is CSARDKGVNQPQHF.

The chain links TRBV6-2 or TRBV6-3 to TRBJ2-1; D unresolved. CDR1 and CDR2 from the germline V gene are MNHEY and SVGEGT. CDR3 length: 11 residues. Trimming left V 7 bases short and J 7 bases short, with 8 bases between. The CDR3 DNA is TGTGCCAGCATCTATAAGAATGAGCAGTTCTTC. Protein: CASIYKNEQFF.

The table lists this clonotype with a few counts. The chain employs TRBV7-2 and TRBJ2-5; D unresolved. The length of the CDR3 is 14 residues. Trimming removed 1 base at V and 0 bases at J, with 6 bases between. CDR1 is SGHTA and CDR2 is FQGNSA in the germline V gene. The CDR3 region is CASSLGDYQETQYF. CDR3 sequence (DNA): TGTGCCAGCAGCTTAGGAGACTACCAAGAGACCCAGTACTTC.

This clonotype was recorded a few times. The chain recombines TRBV7-3 with TRBJ2-1, with TRBD2 matching over 8 bases. Germline V lookup: CDR1 SGHTA, CDR2 FQGTGA. Losses at the gene ends were 5 bases for V and 6 bases for J; bases not matched to a gene: 9. The CDR3 is 15 amino acids. CDR3 in DNA: TGTGCCAGCAGCCCGAGCGGGAGTAGGGGCAATGAGCAGTTCTTC. Residues: CASSPSGSRGNEQFF.

This chain joins TRBV6-2 or TRBV6-3 and TRBJ2-1, with D perhaps TRBD1 (6 bases). V dropped 6 bases and J dropped 8 bases, with 17 bases sitting between them. This CDR3 is 14 amino acids long. Germline CDR1 and CDR2: MNHEY and SVGEGT. The chain's CDR3 is CASSNTGTWDEQFF. The DNA of the CDR3 is TGTGCCAGCAGCAACACCGGGACATGGGATGAGCAGTTCTTC.

The rearrangement uses TRBV7-6 and TRBJ2-1, with D maybe TRBD2 (5 bases). Looked up from germline, CDR1 is SGHVS and CDR2 is FNYEAQ. The CDR3 covers 15 residues. V lost 1 base and J 1 base, leaving 8 bases between the germline ends. The CDR3 reads CASSLVLESYNEQFF. The CDR3 nucleotides read TGTGCCAGCAGCTTAGTACTAGAGTCCTACAATGAGCAGTTCTTC.

This clonotype was observed a few times. V is TRBV19 and J is TRBJ2-4, with D maybe TRBD1 (6 bases). Germline V lookup: CDR1 LNHDA, CDR2 SQIVND (reference sequence). V was trimmed by 6 bases and J by 9 bases, leaving 9 bases between them. The CDR3 is 11 residues long. The CDR3 region is CASSRGRIQYF. CDR3 DNA: TGTGCCAGTAGCAGGGGCCGCATTCAGTACTTC.

This chain links TRBV6-6 with TRBJ2-3; D is unresolved. CDR1 and CDR2 (germline): MNHNY, SVGAGI (reference sequence). CDR3 length equals 14 residues. V gave up 3 bases and J gave up 4 bases, with 11 bases separating them. This CDR3 reads CASSYLGISDTQYF. In nucleotides, the CDR3 is TGTGCCAGCAGTTATCTGGGGATTTCAGATACGCAGTATTTT.

This rearrangement joins TRBV3-1 to TRBJ1-2; D not certain. Trimming took 4 bases from V and 8 from J, leaving 20 bases between them. CDR1 is LGHDT and CDR2 is YNNKEL in the germline V gene (reference sequence). The CDR3 is 15 amino acids. CDR3 DNA: TGTGCCAGCAGCCCCCAAAGGCCACGGTGGCGGGGCTACACCTTC. Translation: CASSPQRPRWRGYTF. The entire variable domain, with the rest obtained from reference TRBV3-1 and TRBJ1-2, is as follows: DTAVSQTPKYLVTQMGNDKSIKCEQNLGHDTMYWYKQDSKKFLKIMFSYNNKELIINETVPNRFSPKSPDKAHLNLHINSLELGDSAVYFCASSPQRPRWRGYTFGSGTRLTVV.